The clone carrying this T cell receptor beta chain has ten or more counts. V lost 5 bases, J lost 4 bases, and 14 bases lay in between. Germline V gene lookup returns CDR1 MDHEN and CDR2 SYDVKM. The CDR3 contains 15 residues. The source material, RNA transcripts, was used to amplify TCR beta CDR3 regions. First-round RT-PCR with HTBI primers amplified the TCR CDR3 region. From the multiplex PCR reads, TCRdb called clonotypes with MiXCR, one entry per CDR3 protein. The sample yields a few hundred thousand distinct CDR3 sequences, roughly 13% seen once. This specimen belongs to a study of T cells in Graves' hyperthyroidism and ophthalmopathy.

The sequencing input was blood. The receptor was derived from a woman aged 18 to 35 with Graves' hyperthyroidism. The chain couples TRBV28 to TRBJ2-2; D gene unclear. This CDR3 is CASSEPDYGTGELFF. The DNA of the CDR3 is TGTGCCAGCAGTGAACCCGATTATGGCACCGGGGAGCTGTTTTTT.